A single sample is the source of the 23 T cell receptor beta chains below, sequenced in a study of shared clonotypes between healthy human individuals. Naive CD8 populations comprised CD45RO-negative cells positively selected for CCR7, excluding terminally differentiated effector memory CD45RA+ cells. The method was immunoSEQ multiplex PCR; TCRdb's version includes in-frame clones alone and lacks a portion of them. The repertoire holds about 1,900,000 clones, with approximately 94% as singletons. The specimen sequenced was naive CD8+ T cells sorted from blood. These receptors all come from a man aged 18 to 30 in good health.

The J gene is TRBJ2-7, the V gene TRBV9; TRBD1 matches 7 bases. The length of the CDR3 is 14 residues. Germline V lookup: CDR1 SGDLS, CDR2 YYNGEE. The ends lost 4 bases at V and 5 bases at J; junction bases unmatched: 9. CDR3 DNA: TGTGCCAGCAGCTCTACGACAGGGACCAACGAGCAGTACTTC. This codes for CASSSTTGTNEQYF. Full variable domain (outside the CDR3, taken from reference TRBV9 and TRBJ2-7): DSGVTQTPKHLITATGQRVTLRCSPRSGDLSVYWYQQSLDQGLQFLIQYYNGEERAKGNILERFSAQQFPDLHSELNLSSLELGDSALYFCASSSTTGTNEQYFGPGTRLTVT.

The chain carries TRBV7-9 and TRBJ2-7; tentatively, D is TRBD1 (6 bases). CDR3 size: 19 residues. CDR1 is SEHNR and CDR2 is FQNEAQ in the germline V gene (reference sequence). Trimming took off 1 base at V and 0 bases at J, with 22 bases between the two ends. In DNA, the CDR3 is TGTGCCAGCAGCTTAGACACGAACTTAGGGACAAGTTTCTCCTACGAGCAGTACTTC. Translation gives CASSLDTNLGTSFSYEQYF.

This sequence joins TRBV7-8 and TRBJ1-3; weak D call: TRBD1 (5 bases). CDR1 and CDR2 from the germline V gene are SGHVS and FQNEAQ. This CDR3 region has 22 residues. V was trimmed by 1 base and J by 0 bases, leaving 28 bases between them. The CDR3 DNA is TGTGCCAGCAGCTTAGTGTTCTCGGGAGGGGCGCTCACGCTGAGCTCTGGAAACACCATATATTTT. It yields the protein CASSLVFSGGALTLSSGNTIYF.

With regard to this clone: The same CDR3 also results from other DNA sequences found in this sample. This rearrangement joins TRBV6-5 to TRBJ2-7, with a tentative D call TRBD2 (6 bases). Germline V gives CDR1 MNHEY, CDR2 SVGAGI. V was shortened by 6 bases and J by 6 bases, with 15 bases between the two germline ends. This CDR3 is 13 amino acids long. Here the CDR3 DNA reads TGTGCCAGCAGCTACGGACTGGGGGGCGAGCAGTACTTC. Translation gives CASSYGLGGEQYF.

The V gene is TRBV6-1, the J gene TRBJ1-3, with no clear D. In germline, CDR1 is MNHNS, CDR2 SASEGT. Trimming took 1 base from V and 2 from J, leaving 9 bases between them. This CDR3 spans 15 amino acids. The CDR3 loop reads CASSEVRAPGNTIYF. The CDR3 DNA reads TGTGCCAGCAGTGAAGTAAGGGCCCCTGGAAACACCATATATTTT.

The V gene is TRBV13, the J gene TRBJ2-1; 14 bases are a match to TRBD2. V was pared by 5 bases and J by 5 bases, with 5 bases of the junction left unmatched. The germline gives CDR1 PRHDT, CDR2 FYEKMQ (reference sequence). The CDR3 contains 16 residues. CDR3 DNA sequence: TGTGCCAGCAGCACCGGGACTAGCGGGAGAGACAATGAGCAGTTCTTC. Its protein is CASSTGTSGRDNEQFF. The full variable domain, with the rest looked up from reference TRBV13 and TRBJ2-1, is AAGVIQSPRHLIKEKRETATLKCYPIPRHDTVYWYQQGPGQDPQFLISFYEKMQSDKGSIPDRFSAQQFSDYHSELNMSSLELGDSALYFCASSTGTSGRDNEQFFGPGTRLTVL.

This sequence joins TRBV27 and TRBJ2-1, with 8 bases lining up with TRBD2. Losses at the gene ends were 7 bases for V and 4 bases for J; bases not matched to a gene: 3. Germline CDR1 MNHEY, CDR2 SMNVEV (reference sequence). CDR3 length equals 13 residues. CDR3 in amino acids: CASKAGGYNEQFF. The CDR3 bases are TGTGCCAGCAAGGCGGGGGGTTACAATGAGCAGTTCTTC.

The CDR3 bases are TGTGCCAGTAGTCTCCCAGACAGCCACGATGAGCAGTTCTTC. Its protein product is CASSLPDSHDEQFF. The rearrangement links TRBV19 to TRBJ2-1, with D perhaps TRBD1 (5 bases). Trimming removed 5 bases at V and 8 bases at J, with 16 bases between. Germline V CDR1 and CDR2: LNHDA, SQIVND (reference sequence). The CDR3 runs to 14 residues.

This chain connects TRBV28 to TRBJ2-7; 7 bases line up with TRBD1. There are 15 residues in the CDR3. V gave up 6 bases and J gave up 0 bases; unmatched junction bases: 8. The germline V gene has CDR1 MDHEN and CDR2 SYDVKM. The CDR3 DNA follows: TGTGCCAGCAGAGGACAGGCACTAAGCTCCTACGAGCAGTACTTC. Its protein product is CASRGQALSSYEQYF.

For this clone: Other DNA sequences from this sample encode an identical CDR3 as well. The chain carries TRBV7-9 and TRBJ2-7; no definite D call. The V end was cut by 5 bases, the J end by 5 bases, with 7 bases between. The CDR3 consists of 11 residues. Germline V gene lookup returns CDR1 SEHNR and CDR2 FQNEAQ (reference sequence). DNA for the CDR3: TGTGCCAGCAGCCCCTCACACGAGCAGTACTTC. Translating gives CASSPSHEQYF.

This chain links TRBV6-5 with TRBJ2-3; weak D call: TRBD1 (5 bases). This CDR3 comprises 12 residues. Germline CDR1 and CDR2: MNHEY and SVGAGI. The V end lost 10 bases, the J end lost 5 bases, and 13 bases lay between the germline ends. For the CDR3, the DNA is TGTGCCACCCGACCTCAGGGAGATACGCAGTATTTT. Its translation is CATRPQGDTQYF.

V usage is TRBV7-9 and J usage is TRBJ2-1; tentative D call: TRBD1 (6 bases). The CDR3 has 14 residues. From germline, CDR1 is SEHNR and CDR2 FQNEAQ (reference sequence). V gave up 2 bases and J gave up 6 bases, with 11 bases separating them. The CDR3, as DNA: TGTGCCAGCAGCTTAACAGGGATTAGCAATGAGCAGTTCTTC. Its protein product is CASSLTGISNEQFF.

The chain recombines TRBV25-1 with TRBJ1-1, with D hard to call. Germline V gene data show CDR1 as MGHDK and CDR2 as SYGVNS. The V and J ends lost 6 bases and 5 bases respectively, with 13 bases between them. There are 13 residues in the CDR3. CDR3: CASSLGLRTEAFF. The DNA for the CDR3 is TGTGCCAGCAGCCTCGGACTGAGAACTGAAGCTTTCTTT.

The rearrangement uses TRBV29-1 and TRBJ1-1; 9 bases map to TRBD1. Losses at the gene ends were 6 bases for V and 1 base for J; bases not matched to a gene: 6. In germline, CDR1 is SQVTM, CDR2 ANQGSEA. CDR3 size: 14 residues. CDR3 coding DNA: TGCAGCGTGAGGGGACAGGGTTCGAACACTGAAGCTTTCTTT. This gives the protein CSVRGQGSNTEAFF.

The chain combines TRBV25-1 with TRBJ2-7, with D unclear. The CDR3 runs to 12 residues. V lost 5 bases and J 2 bases, leaving 7 bases between the germline ends. CDR1 and CDR2 (germline): MGHDK, SYGVNS. The CDR3 spells CASSYGTYEQYF. DNA for the CDR3: TGTGCCAGCAGTTACGGTACCTACGAGCAGTACTTC.

V is TRBV13 and J is TRBJ2-7; no clear D gene. There are 13 residues in the CDR3. Trimming left V 5 bases short and J 4 bases short, with 12 bases between. Germline assignment: CDR1 PRHDT and CDR2 FYEKMQ (reference sequence). DNA for the CDR3: TGTGCCAGCAGCGCCTTGCATGCATACGAGCAGTACTTC. It yields the protein CASSALHAYEQYF.

The chain employs TRBV2 and TRBJ2-1, with D perhaps TRBD2 (6 bases). The V end lost 5 bases, the J end lost 12 bases, and 20 bases lay between the germline ends. Per germline, CDR1 SNHLY and CDR2 FYNNEI. The CDR3 extends over 14 amino acids. As DNA, the CDR3 is TGTGCCAGCAGTCCCCTTGTAGCGGTTGGGGTGCAGTTCTTC. This codes for CASSPLVAVGVQFF.

The CDR3 loop is CAWEGGTGELFF. CDR3 sequence (DNA): TGTGCCTGGGAGGGGGGCACCGGGGAGCTGTTTTTT. V usage is TRBV30 and J usage is TRBJ2-2; possibly TRBD1 or TRBD2 for D (6 bases each). The V end was cut by 5 bases, the J end by 4 bases, with 8 bases between. The germline V gene encodes CDR1 GTSNPN and CDR2 SVGIG (reference sequence). The CDR3 is 12 amino acids.

About this clone: This specimen includes other DNA sequences encoding the same CDR3. J is TRBJ2-2 and V is TRBV9, with a weak D call TRBD2 (5 bases). The germline V gene encodes CDR1 SGDLS and CDR2 YYNGEE. The V end was cut by 0 bases, the J end by 2 bases, with 8 bases between. The CDR3 covers 15 residues. The CDR3 reads CASSVEASNTGELFF. DNA of the CDR3: TGTGCCAGCAGCGTAGAGGCTAGCAACACCGGGGAGCTGTTTTTT.

The V call is TRBV27, the J call TRBJ1-1, with a tentative D call TRBD1 (5 bases). This CDR3 has 13 residues. The germline V and J ends were trimmed by 4 bases and 7 bases, with 13 bases remaining between them. The germline gives CDR1 MNHEY, CDR2 SMNVEV (reference sequence). CDR3 bases: TGTGCCAGCAGTTCTACCGGGGCCATTGAAGCTTTCTTT. Protein: CASSSTGAIEAFF.

The V call is TRBV28, the J call TRBJ2-7; D is uncertain. The CDR3 has 16 residues. Germline CDR1 MDHEN, CDR2 SYDVKM. The V and J ends lost 6 bases and 1 base respectively, with 19 bases between them. The chain's CDR3 is CASRQLVGPRSYEQYF. The CDR3 nucleotides read TGTGCCAGCAGACAACTCGTAGGTCCCAGGTCCTACGAGCAGTACTTC.

V gene TRBV25-1 combines with J gene TRBJ2-6; D is ambiguous. The CDR3 totals 13 residues. Germline V gene lookup returns CDR1 MGHDK and CDR2 SYGVNS. V lost 4 bases and J lost 4, with 5 bases in between. CDR3 residues: CASSGTGANVLTF. In DNA form, the CDR3 reads TGTGCCAGCAGTGGGACCGGGGCCAACGTCCTGACTTTC.

J is TRBJ2-1 and V is TRBV15, with 11 bases identical to TRBD2. This CDR3 spans 14 amino acids. J gave up 7 bases and V 7 bases, and 6 bases lay outside the gene matches. CDR1 and CDR2 (germline): LNHNV, YYDKDF (reference sequence). The CDR3 DNA reads as TGTGCCACCACGCCGGGACTAGCGGTTAATGAGCAGTTCTTC. This codes for CATTPGLAVNEQFF.